This T cell receptor beta chain derives from a study of response to subunit inactivated influenza vaccine. The CDR3 contains 17 residues. Trimming removed 4 bases from V and 4 bases from J; junction bases left unmatched: 15. Germline CDR1 is DFQATT and CDR2 is SNEGSKA (reference sequence). Regarding the study as a whole: Each seasonal flu vaccination may recruit only limited new T cells, authors suggested.

Concerning this clonotype itself: Antigen: not known.

TCRdb used MiXCR to reprocess the RT-PCR reads, holding one entry per CDR3 protein. Of more than 600,000 distinct CDR3 sequences listed, roughly 20% are singletons. This chain joins TRBV20-1 and TRBJ2-3; 9 bases are a match to TRBD1. This TCR was recovered from a man aged 50-60 years who received an inactivated influenza vaccine. Sequenced material: PBMCs from blood, taken less than 6 days after vaccination. The CDR3: CSATPRPGQGVPDTQYF. The CDR3 nucleotides are TGCAGTGCTACTCCACGGCCGGGACAGGGTGTCCCAGATACGCAGTATTTT.